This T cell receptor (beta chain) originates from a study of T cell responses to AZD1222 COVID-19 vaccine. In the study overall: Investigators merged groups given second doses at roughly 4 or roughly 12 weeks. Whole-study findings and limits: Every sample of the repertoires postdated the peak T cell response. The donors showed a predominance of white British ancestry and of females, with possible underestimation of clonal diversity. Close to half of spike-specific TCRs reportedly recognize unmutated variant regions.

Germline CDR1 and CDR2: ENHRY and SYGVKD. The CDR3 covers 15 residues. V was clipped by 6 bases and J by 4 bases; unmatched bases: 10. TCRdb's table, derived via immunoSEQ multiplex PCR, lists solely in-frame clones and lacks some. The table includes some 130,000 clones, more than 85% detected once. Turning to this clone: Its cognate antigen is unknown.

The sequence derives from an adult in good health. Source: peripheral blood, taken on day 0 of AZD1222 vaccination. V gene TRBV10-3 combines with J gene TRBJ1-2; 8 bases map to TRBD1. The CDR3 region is CAISPDRVQSYGYTF. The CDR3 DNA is TGTGCCATCAGCCCGGACAGGGTTCAGAGCTATGGCTACACCTTC.